One and the same sample provided the 13 T cell receptor beta chains below, sequenced in a study of T cells in lung cancer brain metastases. The protocol was immunoSEQ multiplex PCR, while the TCRdb copy is restricted to in-frame clones and leaves out a portion. Of 1,500 to 2,000 clones in the sample, more than 80% were seen once. Sequencing was performed on tumor tissue from a brain metastasis. These receptors were taken from a man between 60 and 75 years old with non-small cell lung cancer that had spread to the brain.

The V and J genes are TRBV13 and TRBJ2-1; 8 bases are a match to TRBD2. There are 16 residues in the CDR3. Germline CDR1 PRHDT, CDR2 FYEKMQ (reference sequence). The V and J ends lost 2 bases and 0 bases, in that order; junction bases with no gene match: 3. The CDR3 DNA reads as TGTGCCAGCAGCTTATTCGGGGGGGGCTCCTACAATGAGCAGTTCTTC. Translating it yields CASSLFGGGSYNEQFF.

V usage is TRBV9 and J usage is TRBJ2-3, with D tentatively TRBD1 or TRBD2 (5 bases each). Per the germline V gene, CDR1 is SGDLS and CDR2 is YYNGEE. The V and J ends lost 1 base and 6 bases respectively, with 6 bases between them. The CDR3 loop spans 12 amino acids. The CDR3 sequence: CASSVRDDTQYF. The CDR3, as DNA: TGTGCCAGCAGCGTAAGGGACGATACGCAGTATTTT.

The gene calls are TRBV18 and TRBJ2-3, with D possibly TRBD2 on 6 matching bases. The germline V and J ends were trimmed by 6 bases and 3 bases, with 16 bases remaining between them. From germline, CDR1 is KGHSH and CDR2 LQKENI. The CDR3 is 15 amino acids. This chain's CDR3 is CASSLRDLQTDTQYF. The CDR3 bases are TGTGCCAGCTCTCTCCGGGACTTACAAACAGATACGCAGTATTTT.

J is TRBJ1-5 and V is TRBV6-1, with D maybe TRBD1 (6 bases). Germline V CDR1 and CDR2: MNHNS, SASEGT. CDR3 length equals 11 residues. V was clipped by 8 bases and J by 11 bases, with 13 bases between them. The CDR3 DNA follows: TGTGCCAGCGGAACAGGGAAATCCCAGCATTTT. It yields the protein CASGTGKSQHF.

This clone was recorded once. V is TRBV4-1 and J is TRBJ1-6; D perhaps matches TRBD1 (5 bases). Trimming stripped 1 base from V and 5 bases from J, with 6 bases between. Germline V lookup: CDR1 MGHRA, CDR2 YSYEKL. The CDR3 is made up of 14 amino acids. CDR3 coding DNA: TGCGCCAGCAGCCAAGTAGGGGATAATTCACCCCTCCACTTT. Amino acid sequence: CASSQVGDNSPLHF.

The chain has TRBV5-1 and TRBJ2-5; D is perhaps TRBD2 (6 bases). The CDR3 has 16 amino acids. Deletions cut 0 bases from V and 5 bases from J, with 17 bases between. Germline CDR1 reads SGHRS; CDR2 reads YFSETQ. CDR3: CASSLAPRQAGETQYF. The CDR3 coding sequence is TGCGCCAGCAGCTTGGCCCCGCGGCAGGCGGGGGAGACCCAGTACTTC.

The gene calls are TRBV27 and TRBJ2-1; 8 bases align to TRBD2. The junction had 12 bases not matched to a gene; V was cut back by 8 bases and J by 9 bases. Germline CDR1 reads MNHEY; CDR2 reads SMNVEV (reference sequence). CDR3 length: 14 amino acids. CDR3 amino acids: CASGARRGGGEQFF. The CDR3 nucleotides are TGTGCCAGCGGAGCCAGACGGGGGGGTGGTGAGCAGTTCTTC.

CDR3 nucleotides: TGTGCTAGTGGTTTGGCCCTGGGACCTTCGAGGGCAGATACGCAGTATTTT. Its protein is CASGLALGPSRADTQYF. The chain is built from TRBV12-5 and TRBJ2-3; D assignment may be TRBD1 or TRBD2 (5 bases each). Germline V lookup: CDR1 LGHNT, CDR2 FRNRAP. V was shortened by 1 base and J by 4 bases, with 18 bases between the two germline ends. The CDR3 extends over 17 amino acids.

This chain connects TRBV10-3 to TRBJ2-7; TRBD2 matches 11 bases. CDR3 length: 16 residues. V gave up 3 bases and J gave up 2 bases; unmatched junction bases: 6. In germline, CDR1 is ENHRY, CDR2 SYGVKD. The CDR3: CAISEGRGLAAYEQYF. CDR3 nucleotide sequence: TGTGCCATCAGTGAAGGTCGGGGACTAGCGGCCTACGAGCAGTACTTC.

The chain has TRBV29-1 and TRBJ2-1; D is possibly TRBD1 or TRBD2 (5 bases each). The CDR3 spans 12 residues. CDR1 is SQVTM, CDR2 ANQGSEA, per germline. Trimming removed 2 bases from V and 8 bases from J, with 10 bases in between. The CDR3 DNA reads as TGCAGCGTTGAATCCGGGGCTGATGAGCAGTTCTTC. It specifies CSVESGADEQFF.

V is TRBV27 and J is TRBJ2-5; tentatively, D is TRBD1 or TRBD2 (5 bases each). The CDR3 extends over 14 amino acids. Per germline, CDR1 MNHEY and CDR2 SMNVEV (reference sequence). Trimming cost V 4 bases and J 3 bases, with 12 bases left between them. CDR3 loop: CASSSLGEEETQYF. The CDR3 DNA sequence: TGTGCCAGCAGTTCCCTGGGGGAAGAAGAGACCCAGTACTTC.

CDR3 sequence reads: CASSSRQGARSTEAFF. The CDR3 nucleotides are TGTGCCAGCAGCTCCCGACAGGGGGCGCGGAGCACTGAAGCTTTCTTT. The chain recombines TRBV7-6 with TRBJ1-1, with 10 bases that match TRBD1. Unmatched junction bases numbered 9, after V lost 4 bases and J lost 4 bases. Germline CDR1 reads SGHVS; CDR2 reads FNYEAQ. The CDR3 spans 16 residues.

The chain carries TRBV6-4 and TRBJ1-1; D uncertain. Germline CDR1 reads MRHNA; CDR2 reads SNTAGT. CDR3 length: 15 residues. Trimming cost V 4 bases and J 3 bases, with 15 bases left between them. CDR3 amino acids: CASSVKGGGYTEAFF. The CDR3 DNA reads TGTGCCAGCAGTGTGAAGGGAGGAGGGTACACTGAAGCTTTCTTT.